This T cell receptor (beta chain) was recorded in a study of CD8 T cells in Susac syndrome. The ends were cut back, 2 bases at V and 5 bases at J, with 12 bases in the middle. In germline, CDR1 is MDHEN, CDR2 SYDVKM. This CDR3 spans 15 amino acids. The RNA, roughly 0.45 to 1 ug, was put through reverse transcription using random hexamers. TCRdb recomputed calls from the immunoSEQ multiplex PCR reads with MiXCR, one row per CDR3 protein. This table holds 110,000 to 150,000 distinct CDR3 sequences, over 85% found once. The authors negatively isolated CD8+ and CD4+ T cells and FACS-enriched TEMRA cells. Sequencing was done on a sample of CD8+ T cells from PBMCs. The rearrangement uses TRBV28 and TRBJ2-2, with D tentatively TRBD1 (7 bases). This receptor was taken from a human donor in good health. The CDR3 protein is CASSLRRGQTGELFF. In DNA form, the CDR3 reads TGTGCCAGCAGTTTAAGGAGGGGGCAGACCGGGGAGCTGTTTTTT.